The subject of this entry is one TCR beta chain. This specimen comes from a study of regulatory T cells in long-lasting Graves disease. The CDR3 covers 15 residues. Trimming took 0 bases from V and 5 from J, leaving 10 bases between them. Germline assignment: CDR1 SGHTA and CDR2 FQGNSA. Time point meaning: newly diagnosed GD, antithyroid drugs for less than 3 months. From PBMCs, RNA was extracted and then used to make the TCR library. CDR3 regions were amplified by Arm-PCR using iRepertoire HTBI primers to build TCR beta libraries. One entry per CDR3 protein, called by TCRdb with MiXCR from the multiplex PCR reads. The data contain around 320,000 distinct CDR3 sequences, approximately 15% of them singletons. These records were also assigned to another study, of T cells in Graves' hyperthyroidism and ophthalmopathy.

The sequences come from peripheral blood mononuclear cells (PBMCs), collected at new diagnosis, from a patient treated with antithyroid drugs. The receptor's source is a man aged 40-50 years with Graves disease. The genes are TRBV7-2 and TRBJ2-2; D is unresolved. The CDR3 here is CASSLAQLVTGELFF. CDR3 DNA sequence: TGTGCCAGCAGCTTAGCGCAATTGGTAACCGGGGAGCTGTTTTTT.